The 4 T cell receptor beta chains given below trace back to one sample, sequenced in a study of T cells in localized non-small cell lung cancer. The protocol was immunoSEQ multiplex PCR, while the TCRdb copy is restricted to in-frame clones and leaves out a portion. The top ten hold approximately 4.5% of the sample, which has 50,000 to 70,000 clones, about four fifths seen once. Sequencing used PBMCs, obtained before any cancer treatment. All receptors derive from a man aged 40 to 70 with stage II lung adenocarcinoma.

The chain joins TRBV7-9 to TRBJ2-3; possibly TRBD1 for D (6 bases). Between the trimmed V and J ends, which lost 5 bases and 1 base, there was a span of 10 bases. The germline V gene has CDR1 SEHNR and CDR2 FQNEAQ (reference sequence). The CDR3 has 14 amino acids. The CDR3 is CASSIGGRTDTQYF. DNA for the CDR3: TGTGCCAGCAGCATAGGGGGACGCACAGATACGCAGTATTTT.

The rearrangement joins TRBV6-6 to TRBJ2-7; D not certain. Trimming left V 0 bases short and J 5 bases short, with 8 bases between. This CDR3 has 13 amino acids. Germline CDR1 reads MNHNY; CDR2 reads SVGAGI (reference sequence). The CDR3 reads CASSYSTPHEQYF. In DNA, the CDR3 is TGTGCCAGCAGTTACTCGACGCCCCACGAGCAGTACTTC.

As to this clone: The junction departs from the called germline gene at one end, perhaps through a read error. J is TRBJ1-4 and V is TRBV30, with D maybe TRBD1 (6 bases). Germline V CDR1 and CDR2: GTSNPN, SVGIG (reference sequence). The CDR3 length is 15 residues. CDR3 DNA sequence: TGTGCCTGGAGTGTATCTTGGGGGGCTAATAAAAAACTGTTTTTT. Translated, it gives CAWSVSWGANKKLFF.

For the CDR3, the DNA is TGTGTCCTATTAGGGGCAGGGCCGAACACTGAAGCTTTCTTT. The encoded protein is CVLLGAGPNTEAFF. This sequence joins TRBV28 and TRBJ1-1; weak D call: TRBD1 (5 bases). This CDR3 has 14 amino acids. Germline V gene data show CDR1 as MDHEN and CDR2 as SYDVKM.